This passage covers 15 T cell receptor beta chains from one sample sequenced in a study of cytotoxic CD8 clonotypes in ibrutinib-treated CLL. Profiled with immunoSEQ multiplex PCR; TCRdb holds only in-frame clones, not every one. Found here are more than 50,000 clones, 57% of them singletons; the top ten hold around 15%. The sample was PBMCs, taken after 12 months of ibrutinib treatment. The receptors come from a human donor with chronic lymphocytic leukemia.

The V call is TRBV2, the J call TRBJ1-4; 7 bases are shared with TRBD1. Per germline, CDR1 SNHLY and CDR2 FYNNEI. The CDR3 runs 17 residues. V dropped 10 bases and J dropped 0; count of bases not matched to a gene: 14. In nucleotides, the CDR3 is TGTGCCACCGTCCGGGACAGAATCCTTTCAACTAATGAAAAACTGTTTTTT. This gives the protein CATVRDRILSTNEKLFF.

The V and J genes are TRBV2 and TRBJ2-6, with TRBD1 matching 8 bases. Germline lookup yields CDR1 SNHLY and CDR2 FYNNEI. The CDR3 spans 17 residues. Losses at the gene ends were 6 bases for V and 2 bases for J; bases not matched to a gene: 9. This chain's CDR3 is CASSGDRTRPGANVLTF. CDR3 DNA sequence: TGTGCCAGCAGCGGGGACAGGACTCGACCTGGGGCCAACGTCCTGACTTTC.

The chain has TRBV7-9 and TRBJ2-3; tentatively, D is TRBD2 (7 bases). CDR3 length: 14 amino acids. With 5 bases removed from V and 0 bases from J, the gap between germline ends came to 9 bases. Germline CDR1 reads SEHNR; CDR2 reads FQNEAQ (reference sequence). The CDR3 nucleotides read TGTGCCAGCAGCCGGGGGGCTAGCACAGATACGCAGTATTTT. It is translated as CASSRGASTDTQYF. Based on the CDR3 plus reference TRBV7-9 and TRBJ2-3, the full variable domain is DTGVSQNPRHKITKRGQNVTFRCDPISEHNRLYWYRQTLGQGPEFLTYFQNEAQLEKSRLLSDRFSAERPKGSFSTLEIQRTEQGDSAMYLCASSRGASTDTQYFGPGTRLTVL.

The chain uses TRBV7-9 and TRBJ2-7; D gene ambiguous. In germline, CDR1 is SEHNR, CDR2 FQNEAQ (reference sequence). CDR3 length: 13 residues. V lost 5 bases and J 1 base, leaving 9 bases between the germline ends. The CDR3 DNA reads TGTGCCAGCAGCCGGGTCTCTTCCTACGAGCAGTACTTC. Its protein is CASSRVSSYEQYF.

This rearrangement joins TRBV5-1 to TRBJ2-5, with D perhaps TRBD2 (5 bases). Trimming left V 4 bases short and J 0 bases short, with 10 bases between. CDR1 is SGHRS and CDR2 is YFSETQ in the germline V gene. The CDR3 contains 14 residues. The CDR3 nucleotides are TGCGCCAGCAGCCCCGGGGTTGACCAAGAGACCCAGTACTTC. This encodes CASSPGVDQETQYF.

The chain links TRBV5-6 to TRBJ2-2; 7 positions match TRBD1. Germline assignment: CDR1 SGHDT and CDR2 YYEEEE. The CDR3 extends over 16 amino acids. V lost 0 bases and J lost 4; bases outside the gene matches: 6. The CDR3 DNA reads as TGTGCCAGCAGCTTGGAGGGGGCAGGACGCACCGGGGAGCTGTTTTTT. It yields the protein CASSLEGAGRTGELFF.

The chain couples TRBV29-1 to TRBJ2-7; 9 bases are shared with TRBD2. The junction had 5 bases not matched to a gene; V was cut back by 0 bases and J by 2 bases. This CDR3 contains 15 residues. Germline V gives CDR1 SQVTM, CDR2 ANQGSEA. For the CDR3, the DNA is TGCAGCGTTGAAGATGAGTTAGCGGGAGCCTACGAGCAGTACTTC. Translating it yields CSVEDELAGAYEQYF.

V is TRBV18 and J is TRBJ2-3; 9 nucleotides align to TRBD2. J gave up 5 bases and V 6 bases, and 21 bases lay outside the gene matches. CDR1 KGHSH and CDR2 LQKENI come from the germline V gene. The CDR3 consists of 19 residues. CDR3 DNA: TGTGCCAGCTCGCATTATATCTCTGCGGGAGGGCCGAGAGTAGATACGCAGTATTTT. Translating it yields CASSHYISAGGPRVDTQYF.

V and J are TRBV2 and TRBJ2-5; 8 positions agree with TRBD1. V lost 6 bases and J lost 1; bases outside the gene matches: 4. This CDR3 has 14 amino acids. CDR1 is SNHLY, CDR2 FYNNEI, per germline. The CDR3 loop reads CASRDRAFQETQYF. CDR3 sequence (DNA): TGTGCCAGCAGGGACAGGGCCTTCCAAGAGACCCAGTACTTC.

The CDR3 sequence: CSVESRLGGEAFF. In DNA, the CDR3 is TGCAGCGTTGAATCCCGCCTCGGGGGTGAAGCTTTCTTT. The chain joins TRBV29-1 to TRBJ1-1; tentatively, D is TRBD1 (5 bases). V was shortened by 2 bases and J by 7 bases, with 14 bases between the two germline ends. Germline CDR1 is SQVTM and CDR2 is ANQGSEA. The CDR3 totals 13 residues.

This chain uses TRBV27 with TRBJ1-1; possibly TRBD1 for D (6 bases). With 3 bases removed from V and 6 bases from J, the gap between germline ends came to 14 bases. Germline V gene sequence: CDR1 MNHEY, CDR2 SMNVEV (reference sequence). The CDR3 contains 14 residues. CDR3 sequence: CASSFLVAGAEAFF. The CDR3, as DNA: TGTGCCAGCAGTTTCTTAGTGGCAGGGGCTGAAGCTTTCTTT.

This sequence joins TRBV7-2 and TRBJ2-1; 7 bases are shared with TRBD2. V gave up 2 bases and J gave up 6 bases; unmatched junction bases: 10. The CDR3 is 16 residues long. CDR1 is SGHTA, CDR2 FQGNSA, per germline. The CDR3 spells CASSLRETSSFNEQFF. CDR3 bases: TGTGCCAGCAGCTTACGAGAGACTAGCAGTTTCAATGAGCAGTTCTTC.

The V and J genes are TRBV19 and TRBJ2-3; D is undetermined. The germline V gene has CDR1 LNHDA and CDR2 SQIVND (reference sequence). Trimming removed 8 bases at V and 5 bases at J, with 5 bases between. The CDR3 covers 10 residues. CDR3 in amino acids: CASGIDTQYF. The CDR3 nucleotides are TGTGCCAGTGGGATAGATACGCAGTATTTT.

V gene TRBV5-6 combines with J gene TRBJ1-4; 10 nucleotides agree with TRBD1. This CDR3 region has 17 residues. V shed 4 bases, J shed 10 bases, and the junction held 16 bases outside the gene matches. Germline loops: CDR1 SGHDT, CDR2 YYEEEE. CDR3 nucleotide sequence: TGTGCCAGCAGCAGGAATGCTCCGGGACAGGGGACGTTAAAACTGTTTTTT. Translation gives CASSRNAPGQGTLKLFF. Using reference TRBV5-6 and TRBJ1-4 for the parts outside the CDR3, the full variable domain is DAGVTQSPTHLIKTRGQQVTLRCSPKSGHDTVSWYQQALGQGPQFIFQYYEEEERQRGNFPDRFSGHQFPNYSSELNVNALLLGDSALYLCASSRNAPGQGTLKLFFGSGTQLSVL.

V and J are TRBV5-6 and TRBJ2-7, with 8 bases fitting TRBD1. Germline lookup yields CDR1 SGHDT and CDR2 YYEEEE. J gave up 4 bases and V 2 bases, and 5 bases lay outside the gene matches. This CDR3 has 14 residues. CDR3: CASSFGQGWYEQYF. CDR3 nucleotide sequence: TGTGCCAGCAGCTTCGGACAGGGTTGGTACGAGCAGTACTTC.